The clone carrying this T cell receptor beta chain has just a few counts. The antigen is not known. The source of the sample is a study of early T cells in non-severe SARS-CoV-2 infection. Across the study: Bulk RNA from unsorted whole blood was sequenced; chains were unpaired. General observations from the study: In VDJdb matching, anti-spike CD8 responses were favored while private and CD4 specificities went missing.

Individual cDNA molecules were tagged with unique molecular identifiers. One entry per CDR3 protein, called by TCRdb with MiXCR from the 5' RACE reads. The data show just over 70,000 distinct CDR3 sequences, with about 12% seen just once and roughly 1.3% held by the top ten. Trimming pared 4 bases from V and 3 bases from J, leaving 6 bases between. CDR1 and CDR2 (germline): SQVTM, ANQGSEA. The CDR3 spans 11 residues. The sample was whole blood. The chain uses TRBV29-1 and TRBJ2-5, with D perhaps TRBD1 (6 bases). The sequence was obtained from an adult who was a healthcare worker with PCR-confirmed SARS-CoV-2 infection or an uninfected control (not recorded which). CDR3 bases: TGCAGCGTTGGGACAGAAGAGACCCAGTACTTC. Its protein is CSVGTEETQYF.